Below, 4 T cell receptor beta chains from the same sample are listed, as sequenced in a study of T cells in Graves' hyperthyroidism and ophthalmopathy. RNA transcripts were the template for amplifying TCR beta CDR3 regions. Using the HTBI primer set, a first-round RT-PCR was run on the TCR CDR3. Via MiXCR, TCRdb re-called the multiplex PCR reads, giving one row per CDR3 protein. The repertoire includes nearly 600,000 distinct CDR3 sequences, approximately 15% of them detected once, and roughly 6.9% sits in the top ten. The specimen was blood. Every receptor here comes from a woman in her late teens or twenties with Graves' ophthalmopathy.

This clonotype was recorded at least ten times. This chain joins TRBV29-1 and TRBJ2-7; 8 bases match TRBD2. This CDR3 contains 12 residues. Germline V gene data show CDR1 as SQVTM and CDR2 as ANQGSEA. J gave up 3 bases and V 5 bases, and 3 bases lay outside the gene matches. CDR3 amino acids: CSVSGTSYEQYF. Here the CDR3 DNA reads TGCAGCGTTTCCGGGACTAGCTACGAGCAGTACTTC.

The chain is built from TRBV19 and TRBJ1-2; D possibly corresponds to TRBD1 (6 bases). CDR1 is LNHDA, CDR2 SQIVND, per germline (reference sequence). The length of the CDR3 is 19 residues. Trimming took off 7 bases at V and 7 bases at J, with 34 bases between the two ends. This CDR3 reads CASTQGAPQGYGRLSGYTF. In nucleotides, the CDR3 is TGTGCCAGTACCCAAGGAGCCCCCCAGGGGTACGGGCGATTGAGTGGCTACACCTTC.

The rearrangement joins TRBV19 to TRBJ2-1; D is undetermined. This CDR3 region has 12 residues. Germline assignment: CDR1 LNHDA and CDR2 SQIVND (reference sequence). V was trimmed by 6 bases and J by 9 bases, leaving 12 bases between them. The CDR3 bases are TGTGCCAGTAGCGAACCTTTTAGTGAGCAGTTCTTC. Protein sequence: CASSEPFSEQFF.

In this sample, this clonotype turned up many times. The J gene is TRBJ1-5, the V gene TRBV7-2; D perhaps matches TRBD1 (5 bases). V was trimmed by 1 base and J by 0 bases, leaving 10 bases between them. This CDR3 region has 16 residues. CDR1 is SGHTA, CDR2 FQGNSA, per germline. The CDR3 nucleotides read TGTGCCAGCAGCTTAGGGACACCTTATAGCAATCAGCCCCAGCATTTT. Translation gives CASSLGTPYSNQPQHF.